A single sample gave rise to the 18 T cell receptor beta chains below, sequenced in a study of T-cell reconstitution after alpha-beta-depleted transplantation in children. Unique molecular identifiers were incorporated into the prepared TCRbeta library. Using its own MiXCR run on the PCR reads, TCRdb lists one record per CDR3 protein. The data show 200,000 to 250,000 distinct CDR3 sequences, around 25% seen once. The sample in question was PBMCs, obtained before TCRalphabeta/CD19-depleted stem cell transplant. The source is a girl aged 2-10 years with Fanconi anemia, due to receive a stem cell transplant.

This clonotype was counted many times. This CDR3 reads CASSEIAGGPEDTQYF. CDR3 sequence (DNA): TGTGCCAGCAGCGAGATAGCGGGGGGCCCGGAAGATACGCAGTATTTT. The chain combines TRBV9 with TRBJ2-3, with 10 bases that match TRBD2. V shed 3 bases, J shed 5 bases, and the junction held 9 bases outside the gene matches. The CDR3 totals 16 residues. Germline lookup yields CDR1 SGDLS and CDR2 YYNGEE.

The V call is TRBV20-1, the J call TRBJ1-3; D is ambiguous. Germline CDR1 reads DFQATT; CDR2 reads SNEGSKA (reference sequence). V was pared by 5 bases and J by 1 base, with 12 bases between. CDR3 length: 14 residues. The DNA of the CDR3 is TGCAGTGCTTTGGTGCGCAGGTCTGGAAACACCATATATTTT. This sequence encodes CSALVRRSGNTIYF.

This clonotype was seen only a few times. This rearrangement joins TRBV29-1 to TRBJ2-7; D gene ambiguous. This CDR3 contains 14 residues. Trimming removed 4 bases from V and 2 bases from J, with 15 bases in between. Germline V lookup: CDR1 SQVTM, CDR2 ANQGSEA. The chain's CDR3 is CSVADGPSAYEQYF. The CDR3 DNA reads TGCAGCGTTGCAGACGGACCATCGGCCTACGAGCAGTACTTC.

This clonotype was recorded at least ten times. V gene TRBV12-3 or TRBV12-4 combines with J gene TRBJ1-1; D gene ambiguous. V was pared by 2 bases and J by 5 bases, with 12 bases between. CDR3 size: 14 residues. The CDR3 is CASSLNLGGTEAFF. The DNA for the CDR3 is TGTGCCAGCAGTTTAAATTTGGGAGGGACTGAAGCTTTCTTT.

This clonotype appeared many times. The chain couples TRBV5-1 to TRBJ2-5; D is unresolved. Between the trimmed V and J ends, which lost 0 bases and 9 bases, there was a span of 9 bases. The CDR3 loop spans 12 amino acids. Per the germline V gene, CDR1 is SGHRS and CDR2 is YFSETQ. CDR3 amino acids: CASSLEMEPQYF. CDR3 coding DNA: TGCGCCAGCAGCTTGGAAATGGAACCCCAGTACTTC.

The genes are TRBV10-1 and TRBJ1-1, with D uncertain. V was shortened by 9 bases and J by 4 bases, with 12 bases between the two germline ends. This CDR3 is 12 amino acids long. The V gene's germline CDR1 is WNHNN and CDR2 SYGVQD (reference sequence). CDR3 DNA: TGCGCCAGTGGACCGTCCCCCACTGAAGCTTTCTTT. Residues: CASGPSPTEAFF.

V is TRBV11-1 and J is TRBJ2-7; 10 bases agree with TRBD2. This CDR3 has 15 residues. Trimming at V came to 5 bases and at J to 2 bases, leaving 6 bases not matched to a gene. The V gene's germline CDR1 is SGHAT and CDR2 FQDESV (reference sequence). In nucleotides, the CDR3 is TGTGCCAGCAGCCCAACCGGGACTAGCGCCTACGAGCAGTACTTC. It encodes CASSPTGTSAYEQYF.

The rearrangement joins TRBV11-1 to TRBJ2-3; 10 nucleotides agree with TRBD2. The V gene's germline CDR1 is SGHAT and CDR2 FQDESV (reference sequence). The J segment lost 4 bases and the V segment lost 5 bases, leaving 12 bases of the junction unmatched. CDR3 length: 17 residues. Written as DNA, the CDR3 is TGTGCCAGCAGCCTAATCGGACTAGCGGACGGCCCAGATACGCAGTATTTT. Protein product: CASSLIGLADGPDTQYF.

The J gene is TRBJ2-7, the V gene TRBV7-9, with D tentatively TRBD2 (7 bases). Per the germline V gene, CDR1 is SEHNR and CDR2 is FQNEAQ (reference sequence). Trimming stripped 5 bases from V and 4 bases from J, with 18 bases between. The CDR3 runs to 15 residues. CDR3 sequence (DNA): TGTGCCAGCAGCCCAGAGGGAGGGGGTAGGTACGAGCAGTACTTC. This gives the protein CASSPEGGGRYEQYF.

This clonotype was found many times. V and J are TRBV4-1 and TRBJ2-3; 12 nucleotides agree with TRBD2. J was trimmed by 10 bases and V by 1 base; bases with no gene match: 3. CDR3 length: 14 residues. Germline CDR1 reads MGHRA; CDR2 reads YSYEKL. CDR3 nucleotides: TGCGCCAGCAGCCAAGTCCCTAGCGGGAGGGCGCAGTATTTT. Translation: CASSQVPSGRAQYF.

The chain is built from TRBV7-8 and TRBJ2-3; 8 bases line up with TRBD2. The trim removed 1 base at V and 5 bases at J, leaving 5 bases unmatched. Germline CDR1 reads SGHVS; CDR2 reads FQNEAQ. The CDR3 covers 15 residues. CDR3 DNA: TGTGCCAGCAGCTTAGGAGGGACTAGGGAAGATACGCAGTATTTT. It translates to CASSLGGTREDTQYF.

This clonotype occurred many times. The chain couples TRBV10-3 to TRBJ1-5; 7 positions match TRBD1. V lost 0 bases to trimming and J lost 2 bases; unmatched junction nucleotides: 1. CDR3 length: 15 amino acids. The germline CDR1 and CDR2 sequences are ENHRY and SYGVKD. Here the CDR3 reads CAISESTGGNQPQHF. CDR3 bases: TGTGCCATCAGTGAGTCCACAGGGGGCAATCAGCCCCAGCATTTT.

The V call is TRBV29-1, the J call TRBJ1-5, with D uncertain. The CDR3 loop spans 11 amino acids. With 4 bases removed from V and 3 bases from J, the gap between germline ends came to 4 bases. Germline V gene sequence: CDR1 SQVTM, CDR2 ANQGSEA. CDR3 nucleotides: TGCAGCGTTGGGGACAATCAGCCCCAGCATTTT. Amino acids: CSVGDNQPQHF.

This clonotype has at least ten counts. The chain carries TRBV29-1 and TRBJ2-1, with D possibly TRBD2 on 6 matching bases. Trimming cost V 4 bases and J 5 bases, with 12 bases left between them. The V gene's germline CDR1 is SQVTM and CDR2 ANQGSEA. The length of the CDR3 is 13 residues. The CDR3 DNA is TGCAGCGTTGGGCTAGCGTCAAACAATGAGCAGTTCTTC. Protein sequence: CSVGLASNNEQFF.

The chain uses TRBV5-1 and TRBJ2-7; 8 bases agree with TRBD1. Per germline, CDR1 SGHRS and CDR2 YFSETQ. V lost 1 base, J lost 0 bases, and 18 bases stayed unmatched. This CDR3 comprises 20 residues. The chain's CDR3 is CASSLSVLSGGESSSYEQYF. The DNA of the CDR3 is TGCGCCAGCAGCTTGTCGGTTTTGTCAGGGGGCGAATCTAGCTCCTACGAGCAGTACTTC.

This clonotype was seen a few times. This sequence joins TRBV5-1 and TRBJ2-6; D may be TRBD1 (6 bases). CDR1 is SGHRS, CDR2 YFSETQ, per germline. This CDR3 spans 17 amino acids. V shed 3 bases and J shed 0 bases, with 13 bases lying between them. The DNA for the CDR3 is TGCGCCAGCAGCTCCTCACAGGGATACTCTGGGGCCAACGTCCTGACTTTC. It codes for CASSSSQGYSGANVLTF.

This clonotype was recorded many times. Lacking the conserved final phenylalanine or tryptophan, this CDR3 likely reflects a read error. No DNA is shown, since the ends of the CDR3 on it are uncertain; the CDR3 is the one TCRdb lists. This chain uses TRBV29-1 with TRBJ2-5; TRBD1, as called in the table, went unchecked against the DNA. CDR1 and CDR2 (germline): SQVTM, ANQGSEA. Termini included, the CDR3 measures 10 amino acids. The CDR3 region is CSVPIGGGLL.

In this sample, this clonotype turned up a few times. This rearrangement joins TRBV5-1 to TRBJ1-1; D is unclear. The CDR3 sequence is 16 residues long. Germline V gene data show CDR1 as SGHRS and CDR2 as YFSETQ. Deletions cut 5 bases from V and 0 bases from J, with 17 bases between. The CDR3 spells CASRRGNGGLNTEAFF. Here the CDR3 DNA reads TGCGCCAGCAGACGGGGAAACGGAGGATTGAACACTGAAGCTTTCTTT.